The 26 T cell receptor beta chains presented below share a single source sample, sequenced in a study of beta chain features in type 1 diabetes. The antigens these receptors bind are not known. cDNA synthesis used the whole RNA isolate, giving expressed TCRB sequences. Clones were sequenced by immunoSEQ multiplex PCR, and TCRdb holds only the in-frame ones, with some missing. The sample has 600,000 to 750,000 clones, around 12% seen once. Notes on the study in general: There was a moderate but significant shortening of TCRB CDR3s in all four CD4+ subsets of Type 1 diabetes patients.

Material for sequencing was naive CD4+ T cells from blood. The origin of the receptors is a man aged 30 to 45 with type 1 diabetes.

This clone has more than one count but fewer than ten. J is TRBJ1-3 and V is TRBV7-3, with D hard to call. The CDR3 is made up of 15 amino acids. From germline, CDR1 is SGHTA and CDR2 FQGTGA. Trimming took 5 bases from V and 4 from J, leaving 15 bases between them. CDR3 sequence: CASSSSAVPGNTIYF. CDR3 coding DNA: TGTGCCAGCAGCAGCTCAGCGGTTCCGGGAAACACCATATATTTT.

CDR3 bases: TGTGCCAGCAGCGATTTTCTTGGAAACACCATATATTTT. This translates into CASSDFLGNTIYF. J is TRBJ1-3 and V is TRBV6-6; no firm D call. CDR3 size: 13 residues. Per germline, CDR1 MNHNY and CDR2 SVGAGI (reference sequence). The V and J ends lost 6 bases and 3 bases respectively, with 9 bases between them.

About this clone itself: In the same sample, other DNA sequences code for this CDR3. The CDR3 sequence is CSVGLRLGFYNEQFF. The CDR3 DNA reads TGCAGCGTCGGTCTTAGGCTGGGGTTTTACAATGAGCAGTTCTTC. This chain uses TRBV29-1 with TRBJ2-1; no clear D gene. Per germline, CDR1 SQVTM and CDR2 ANQGSEA. The CDR3 loop spans 15 amino acids. The V end lost 6 bases, the J end lost 4 bases, and 19 bases lay between the germline ends.

There are a few counts of this clone. This sequence joins TRBV9 and TRBJ2-7; no clear D. Trimming removed 0 bases from V and 4 bases from J, with 8 bases in between. The CDR3 consists of 13 residues. Germline CDR1 and CDR2: SGDLS and YYNGEE. CDR3 residues: CASSVESSYEQYF. The CDR3 nucleotides are TGTGCCAGCAGCGTAGAATCTAGTTACGAGCAGTACTTC. The variable domain in full, completed from reference TRBV9 and TRBJ2-7, reads DSGVTQTPKHLITATGQRVTLRCSPRSGDLSVYWYQQSLDQGLQFLIQYYNGEERAKGNILERFSAQQFPDLHSELNLSSLELGDSALYFCASSVESSYEQYFGPGTRLTVT.

This clone was detected a few times. This sequence joins TRBV7-8 and TRBJ2-3, with D unclear. Germline CDR1 SGHVS, CDR2 FQNEAQ. V lost 4 bases and J lost 0, with 14 bases in between. The CDR3 contains 16 residues. The CDR3 region is CASSSRARLSTDTQYF. The CDR3 DNA follows: TGTGCCAGCAGCTCTCGGGCCCGACTTAGCACAGATACGCAGTATTTT.

The chain uses TRBV7-2 and TRBJ1-6; D is unclear. The CDR3 loop spans 15 amino acids. Germline assignment: CDR1 SGHTA and CDR2 FQGNSA. Deletions cut 4 bases from V and 9 bases from J, with 16 bases between. In nucleotides, the CDR3 is TGTGCCAGCAGCTACAGACACCCCGGTGGTTCACCCCTCCACTTT. Translation gives CASSYRHPGGSPLHF.

The sample holds a few counts of this clone. The chain is built from TRBV7-2 and TRBJ2-3, with 7 positions matching TRBD1. From germline, CDR1 is SGHTA and CDR2 FQGNSA. Trimming cost V 5 bases and J 0 bases; bases outside gene matches: 8. There are 16 residues in the CDR3. This CDR3 is CASSRRQGMSTDTQYF. The CDR3 region has the DNA TGTGCCAGCAGCCGTAGACAGGGTATGAGCACAGATACGCAGTATTTT.

This clone was seen a few times. This chain joins TRBV6-1 and TRBJ1-4; D is unresolved. Trimming left V 8 bases short and J 8 bases short, with 15 bases between. The CDR3 is 13 amino acids. Looked up from germline, CDR1 is MNHNS and CDR2 is SASEGT. For the CDR3, the DNA is TGTGCCAGCCAGGATGGCCAGTTGGAAAAACTGTTTTTT. It specifies CASQDGQLEKLFF.

A few counts support this clone. The chain employs TRBV4-2 and TRBJ2-1, with 9 bases fitting TRBD2. With V trimmed by 2 bases and J by 2 bases, 1 base remained unmatched. Germline CDR1 and CDR2: LGHNA and YNFKEQ. The CDR3 runs 15 residues. In nucleotides, the CDR3 is TGTGCCAGCAGCCAACGCGGGGGGGCCTACAATGAGCAGTTCTTC. It yields the protein CASSQRGGAYNEQFF.

CDR3 sequence reads: CSARDNSIQFF. CDR3 nucleotide sequence: TGCAGTGCTAGAGATAATAGCATACAGTTCTTC. V usage is TRBV20-1 and J usage is TRBJ2-1; D is unclear. Germline V gene sequence: CDR1 DFQATT, CDR2 SNEGSKA (reference sequence). This CDR3 comprises 11 residues. V was clipped by 0 bases and J by 13 bases, with 10 bases between them.

A few counts support this clone. The chain carries TRBV5-1 and TRBJ2-5; 12 bases are a match to TRBD2. Germline V gives CDR1 SGHRS, CDR2 YFSETQ. The ends lost 4 bases at V and 0 bases at J; junction bases unmatched: 4. This CDR3 is 16 amino acids long. The CDR3 DNA is TGCGCCAGCAGCACCAGGACTAGCGGGGACCAAGAGACCCAGTACTTC. Protein product: CASSTRTSGDQETQYF.

The chain is built from TRBV6-1 and TRBJ2-3; D unclear. This CDR3 is 13 amino acids long. Germline V lookup: CDR1 MNHNS, CDR2 SASEGT. Trimming pared 7 bases from V and 4 bases from J, leaving 12 bases between. In nucleotides, the CDR3 is TGTGCCAGCATCGGTTTTTCCGCAGATACGCAGTATTTT. This gives the protein CASIGFSADTQYF.

The chain recombines TRBV25-1 with TRBJ1-3; TRBD1 agrees at 8 bases. V lost 1 base and J lost 2; bases outside the gene matches: 4. Germline values: CDR1 MGHDK, CDR2 SYGVNS. This CDR3 contains 16 residues. In nucleotides, the CDR3 is TGTGCCAGCAGTGAATCACAGGGGGAACCTGGAAACACCATATATTTT. Translating it yields CASSESQGEPGNTIYF. Complete variable domain (other parts from reference TRBV25-1 and TRBJ1-3): EADIYQTPRYLVIGTGKKITLECSQTMGHDKMYWYQQDPGMELHLIHYSYGVNSTEKGDLSSESTVSRIRTEHFPLTLESARPSHTSQYLCASSESQGEPGNTIYFGEGSWLTVV.

This chain links TRBV2 with TRBJ2-7; TRBD2 might be the D (6 bases). CDR3 size: 14 residues. V was cut by 6 bases and J by 2 bases, with 14 bases left in between. Germline V gene lookup returns CDR1 SNHLY and CDR2 FYNNEI. CDR3 DNA: TGTGCCAGCAGCGCCGGGACTCTCACCTACGAGCAGTACTTC. Amino acids: CASSAGTLTYEQYF.

This clone has only a few counts. The J gene is TRBJ1-6, the V gene TRBV7-2, with D perhaps TRBD1 (5 bases). Germline V gene sequence: CDR1 SGHTA, CDR2 FQGNSA. The CDR3 sequence is 13 residues long. The V gene lost 5 bases and the J gene lost 10 bases, with 12 bases spanning the gap. CDR3 bases: TGTGCCAGCAGCCGAGGGGAAGGGTCACCCCTCCACTTT. Its translation: CASSRGEGSPLHF.

Only a few counts were recorded for this clone. This chain connects TRBV7-9 to TRBJ2-7; D not certain. V was trimmed by 5 bases and J by 5 bases, leaving 16 bases between them. The CDR3 covers 14 residues. Germline CDR1 reads SEHNR; CDR2 reads FQNEAQ (reference sequence). The CDR3 sequence is CASSIGQGPDEQYF. The CDR3 DNA reads TGTGCCAGCAGCATCGGCCAAGGTCCGGACGAGCAGTACTTC.

This clone was detected only a few times. The chain couples TRBV5-6 to TRBJ1-2; unclear D gene. V lost 2 bases, J lost 7 bases, and 15 bases lay in between. Germline assignment: CDR1 SGHDT and CDR2 YYEEEE. CDR3 length equals 14 residues. The CDR3 sequence: CASSFQGAMPGYTF. CDR3 coding DNA: TGTGCCAGCAGCTTTCAAGGAGCTATGCCTGGCTACACCTTC.

This chain links TRBV6-6 with TRBJ1-5; a possible D gene is TRBD1 (6 bases). Per germline, CDR1 MNHNY and CDR2 SVGAGI (reference sequence). The CDR3 sequence is 12 residues long. The ends were cut back, 6 bases at V and 7 bases at J, with 10 bases in the middle. CDR3 residues: CASSPQGQPQHF. CDR3 bases: TGTGCCAGCAGCCCCCAGGGGCAGCCCCAGCATTTT.

Worth noting for this clone: Other DNA sequences of this sample code for an identical CDR3. This chain connects TRBV19 to TRBJ2-5; no clear D. CDR1 and CDR2 from the germline V gene are LNHDA and SQIVND (reference sequence). The CDR3 length is 13 residues. Trimming cost V 1 base and J 2 bases, with 5 bases left between them. The CDR3 protein is CASSIGGQETQYF. In DNA form, the CDR3 reads TGTGCCAGTAGTATAGGTGGGCAAGAGACCCAGTACTTC. The full variable domain, its missing parts supplied by reference TRBV19 and TRBJ2-5, is DGGITQSPKYLFRKEGQNVTLSCEQNLNHDAMYWYRQDPGQGLRLIYYSQIVNDFQKGDIAEGYSVSREKKESFPLTVTSAQKNPTAFYLCASSIGGQETQYFGPGTRLLVL.

This clone appeared a few times. The chain recombines TRBV9 with TRBJ1-6; D remains ambiguous. The CDR3 has 15 amino acids. The germline V gene has CDR1 SGDLS and CDR2 YYNGEE. The V and J ends lost 0 bases and 7 bases respectively, with 11 bases between them. CDR3 region: CASSVGGKENSPLHF. CDR3 bases: TGTGCCAGCAGCGTAGGGGGAAAGGAGAATTCACCCCTCCACTTT.

DNA of the CDR3: TGTGCCATCAACGAGGGGGAAGGGAATACCTACAATGAGCAGTTCTTC. Translation: CAINEGEGNTYNEQFF. The chain is built from TRBV10-3 and TRBJ2-1; possibly TRBD1 for D (6 bases). Germline-derived CDR1 and CDR2 are ENHRY and SYGVKD. The CDR3 has 16 residues. V lost 7 bases, J lost 2 bases, and 18 bases lay in between.

This chain links TRBV5-6 with TRBJ1-4; D gene ambiguous. This CDR3 has 13 amino acids. The germline V and J ends were trimmed by 0 bases and 8 bases, with 8 bases remaining between them. Germline V gene lookup returns CDR1 SGHDT and CDR2 YYEEEE. CDR3 region: CASSLDRTEKLFF. Written as DNA, the CDR3 is TGTGCCAGCAGCTTGGACCGTACCGAAAAACTGTTTTTT. The variable domain in full, with the rest retrieved from reference TRBV5-6 and TRBJ1-4, is DAGVTQSPTHLIKTRGQQVTLRCSPKSGHDTVSWYQQALGQGPQFIFQYYEEEERQRGNFPDRFSGHQFPNYSSELNVNALLLGDSALYLCASSLDRTEKLFFGSGTQLSVL.

The rearrangement links TRBV7-2 to TRBJ2-4; D is ambiguous. Per the germline V gene, CDR1 is SGHTA and CDR2 is FQGNSA. The CDR3 length is 16 residues. Trimming removed 3 bases from V and 0 bases from J, with 12 bases in between. The CDR3 coding sequence is TGTGCCAGCAGCTTTACTTCGGGCCTAGCCAAAAACATTCAGTACTTC. It encodes CASSFTSGLAKNIQYF.

This rearrangement joins TRBV28 to TRBJ2-4; tentative D call: TRBD2 (6 bases). The CDR3 has 14 amino acids. Trimming removed 3 bases at V and 6 bases at J, with 12 bases between. Germline CDR1 and CDR2: MDHEN and SYDVKM. The CDR3 here is CASSFKVGGNIQYF. CDR3 nucleotides: TGTGCCAGCAGTTTTAAGGTGGGGGGAAACATTCAGTACTTC.

The CDR3 bases are TGCGCCAGCAGCTTGGCCGTCGGTTTGAACACTGAAGCTTTCTTT. Protein: CASSLAVGLNTEAFF. This sequence joins TRBV5-1 and TRBJ1-1, with unresolved D. The germline V gene encodes CDR1 SGHRS and CDR2 YFSETQ. There are 15 residues in the CDR3. Trimming took off 0 bases at V and 0 bases at J, with 9 bases between the two ends.

V and J are TRBV13 and TRBJ1-4; no reliable D call. Per the germline V gene, CDR1 is PRHDT and CDR2 is FYEKMQ (reference sequence). V was clipped by 5 bases and J by 5 bases, with 15 bases between them. This CDR3 is built from 15 residues. The CDR3 DNA sequence: TGTGCCAGCAGCCTTAGTGACACTGAGAATGAAAAACTGTTTTTT. Translation: CASSLSDTENEKLFF. The complete variable domain, with remaining parts taken from reference TRBV13 and TRBJ1-4, reads AAGVIQSPRHLIKEKRETATLKCYPIPRHDTVYWYQQGPGQDPQFLISFYEKMQSDKGSIPDRFSAQQFSDYHSELNMSSLELGDSALYFCASSLSDTENEKLFFGSGTQLSVL.